The 7 T cell receptor beta chains below were found in one sample sequenced in a study of T-cell memory formation after mild COVID-19. Via MiXCR, TCRdb re-called the 5' RACE reads, giving one row per CDR3 protein. This table has approximately 250,000 distinct CDR3 sequences, about 16% appearing once. Material for sequencing was PBMCs or a T cell subset sorted from them (not recorded which). The receptors were gathered from an adult woman who had mild COVID-19 (a few samples of this study predate the infection). Cell type and time point are not known.

Here the CDR3 DNA reads TGTGCCAGCAGCGTAGCAACAACCTACGAGCAGTACTTC. Translation gives CASSVATTYEQYF. The J gene is TRBJ2-7, the V gene TRBV9, with D hard to call. With 0 bases removed from V and 2 bases from J, the gap between germline ends came to 6 bases. This CDR3 contains 13 residues. Germline CDR1 SGDLS, CDR2 YYNGEE.

The chain joins TRBV7-9 to TRBJ2-5, with D uncertain. The CDR3 is 12 residues long. In germline, CDR1 is SEHNR, CDR2 FQNEAQ (reference sequence). Trimming removed 8 bases from V and 3 bases from J, with 10 bases in between. The CDR3 sequence: CASDPFKETQYF. Written as DNA, the CDR3 is TGTGCCAGCGATCCCTTTAAAGAGACCCAGTACTTC.

This clonotype was counted a few times. The V and J genes are TRBV7-2 and TRBJ2-7; D remains unclear. The length of the CDR3 is 13 residues. CDR1 and CDR2 (germline): SGHTA, FQGNSA. V lost 6 bases, J lost 7 bases, and 16 bases lay in between. CDR3 protein: CASSPPGPREQYF. CDR3 nucleotides: TGTGCCAGCAGTCCACCCGGGCCGAGGGAGCAGTACTTC. Looking up the rest from reference TRBV7-2 and TRBJ2-7 gives the full variable domain: GAGVSQSPSNKVTEKGKDVELRCDPISGHTALYWYRQSLGQGLEFLIYFQGNSAPDKSGLPSDRFSAERTGGSVSTLTIQRTQQEDSAVYLCASSPPGPREQYFGPGTRLTVT.

The V call is TRBV7-8, the J call TRBJ2-5; the match to TRBD1 covers 8 bases. This CDR3 has 17 amino acids. V shed 5 bases and J 1 base; nucleotides not matched to a gene: 12. The germline gives CDR1 SGHVS, CDR2 FQNEAQ. CDR3 in amino acids: CASSPRTGFSLQETQYF. DNA of the CDR3: TGTGCCAGCAGCCCGAGGACAGGGTTTTCCCTCCAAGAGACCCAGTACTTC.

Note on this clonotype: One end of the junction varies from germline; a read error may be responsible. This chain links TRBV12-3 or TRBV12-4 with TRBJ2-7, with a possible D match to TRBD2 (6 bases). The CDR3 runs 11 residues. Here the CDR3 DNA reads TGTGCCAGCAGCTTAGCGGTGGAGCAGTACTTC. This gives the protein CASSLAVEQYF.

This clonotype turned up a few times. This chain joins TRBV3-1 and TRBJ2-7; weak D call: TRBD2 (6 bases). Germline V lookup: CDR1 LGHDT, CDR2 YNNKEL (reference sequence). The CDR3 consists of 17 residues. Trimming shortened V by 0 bases and J by 1 base, and 16 bases separated the two germline ends. The CDR3 region is CASSQDSGLLGSYEQYF. CDR3 sequence (DNA): TGTGCCAGCAGCCAAGACTCGGGACTTCTAGGGTCCTACGAGCAGTACTTC.

The J gene is TRBJ2-2, the V gene TRBV7-2, with D perhaps assigned TRBD1 or TRBD2 (5 bases each). Per germline, CDR1 SGHTA and CDR2 FQGNSA. The V end lost 8 bases, the J end lost 5 bases, and 15 bases lay between the germline ends. The CDR3 covers 14 residues. This CDR3 is CASGRGVETGELFF. The CDR3 nucleotides read TGTGCCAGCGGACGGGGCGTAGAGACCGGGGAGCTGTTTTTT. Supplemented by reference TRBV7-2 and TRBJ2-2, the full variable domain reads GAGVSQSPSNKVTEKGKDVELRCDPISGHTALYWYRQSLGQGLEFLIYFQGNSAPDKSGLPSDRFSAERTGGSVSTLTIQRTQQEDSAVYLCASGRGVETGELFFGEGSRLTVL.